One sample yielded the 20 T cell receptor beta chains listed below, sequenced in a study of a mutant IDH1 vaccine in newly diagnosed glioma (dated by TCRdb to the early 2020s). Library preparation was by the immunoSEQ multiplex PCR assay. TCRdb holds this immuneACCESS table with in-frame rearrangements only. Some clones are missing; in checked studies, unresolved V genes explain under half, and the rest has no known cause. The sample data list tens of thousands of clones, and over 75% of these were observed just once. The ten largest clonotypes hold 5.3% of the sample. The time point label for this specimen denotes: baseline, week 1 (first vaccination visit). Taken with the paper, the label for treatment or condition translates to: pre-vaccination baseline after standard-of-care therapy. Sequenced material: PBMCs, taken from a glioma patient treated with radiotherapy, temozolomide or both. Receptor source: a man in his forties with glioma. Some clones in this sample may be carry-over from other donors' samples.

This clone came up a few times. The chain couples TRBV4-2 to TRBJ2-5; D perhaps matches TRBD2 (5 bases). The CDR3 loop spans 15 amino acids. Germline V gene data show CDR1 as LGHNA and CDR2 as YNFKEQ. Between the trimmed V and J ends, which lost 0 bases and 0 bases, there was a span of 8 bases. CDR3 sequence: CASSQERADQETQYF. The CDR3 coding sequence is TGTGCCAGCAGCCAAGAGAGGGCAGACCAAGAGACCCAGTACTTC.

This chain links TRBV6-4 with TRBJ1-2; TRBD1 aligns across 7 bases. This CDR3 spans 15 amino acids. Trimming at V came to 0 bases and at J to 4 bases, leaving 5 bases not matched to a gene. The germline V gene has CDR1 MRHNA and CDR2 SNTAGT. CDR3 region: CASSDSSRGSYGYTF. CDR3 DNA: TGTGCCAGCAGTGACTCGAGCAGGGGGTCCTATGGCTACACCTTC.

The count of this clone is one. The chain combines TRBV10-1 with TRBJ2-1; TRBD1 matches 8 bases. This CDR3 contains 15 residues. The J segment lost 5 bases and the V segment lost 3 bases, leaving 6 bases of the junction unmatched. Per the germline V gene, CDR1 is WNHNN and CDR2 is SYGVQD (reference sequence). The CDR3: CASSDGTGGHNEQFF. The CDR3 DNA reads as TGCGCCAGCAGTGATGGTACAGGGGGACACAATGAGCAGTTCTTC.

This clone turned up a few times. V gene TRBV6-5 combines with J gene TRBJ2-7; no clear D gene. V dropped 5 bases and J dropped 7 bases, with 12 bases sitting between them. Germline V lookup: CDR1 MNHEY, CDR2 SVGAGI. CDR3 length: 12 amino acids. The CDR3 loop is CASSPSFGEQYF. DNA of the CDR3: TGTGCCAGCAGTCCCTCCTTCGGGGAGCAGTACTTC.

The genes are TRBV7-2 and TRBJ2-6; the D gene is possibly TRBD1 (6 bases). V was trimmed by 5 bases and J by 3 bases, leaving 14 bases between them. Germline V lookup: CDR1 SGHTA, CDR2 FQGNSA. The CDR3 spans 16 residues. The CDR3 protein is CASSLRNRVGANVLTF. CDR3 sequence (DNA): TGTGCCAGCAGCCTCAGAAACAGGGTTGGGGCCAACGTCCTGACTTTC.

This clone was seen a single time. The CDR3 loop is CARLNRPSYEQYF. Here the CDR3 DNA reads TGTGCCAGGTTAAACAGGCCCTCCTACGAGCAGTACTTC. This chain uses TRBV11-3 with TRBJ2-7; possible D gene TRBD1, 5 bases. Germline V gene data show CDR1 as SGHNT and CDR2 as YENEEA. This CDR3 contains 13 residues. Between the trimmed V and J ends, which lost 9 bases and 0 bases, there was a span of 12 bases.

This chain joins TRBV27 and TRBJ1-5; D gene uncertain. This CDR3 has 16 residues. The germline V gene encodes CDR1 MNHEY and CDR2 SMNVEV (reference sequence). Trimming removed 5 bases at V and 0 bases at J, with 14 bases between. The CDR3 loop reads CASSPAGSYSNQPQHF. The DNA for the CDR3 is TGTGCCAGCAGTCCGGCGGGCTCCTATAGCAATCAGCCCCAGCATTTT.

V and J are TRBV6-5 and TRBJ2-5, with 8 nucleotides matching TRBD2. This CDR3 is built from 14 residues. Germline CDR1 and CDR2: MNHEY and SVGAGI. With V trimmed by 4 bases and J by 9 bases, 10 bases remained unmatched. For the CDR3, the DNA is TGTGCCAGCAGTTCACTAGCGGATACTGCGGCCCAGTACTTC. It codes for CASSSLADTAAQYF.

V and J are TRBV5-6 and TRBJ2-7, with TRBD1 matching over 7 bases. This CDR3 spans 14 amino acids. Germline CDR1 is SGHDT and CDR2 is YYEEEE. V dropped 1 base and J dropped 3; count of bases not matched to a gene: 4. The CDR3 DNA reads TGTGCCAGCAGCTTGCGGGCAGGGGGCTACGAGCAGTACTTC. Translated: CASSLRAGGYEQYF.

The chain carries TRBV7-2 and TRBJ1-1; possibly TRBD1 for D (5 bases). The CDR3 extends over 14 amino acids. Germline lookup yields CDR1 SGHTA and CDR2 FQGNSA. The V end lost 5 bases, the J end lost 1 base, and 11 bases lay between the germline ends. The chain's CDR3 is CASSPRGGNTEAFF. In DNA, the CDR3 is TGTGCCAGCAGCCCCCGGGGGGGGAACACTGAAGCTTTCTTT.

This clone was seen a handful of times. V gene TRBV6-5 combines with J gene TRBJ2-5, with D possibly called TRBD1 or TRBD2 (5 bases each). The length of the CDR3 is 13 residues. Per the germline V gene, CDR1 is MNHEY and CDR2 is SVGAGI. The V end was cut by 7 bases, the J end by 4 bases, with 13 bases between. The CDR3 loop is CASMGLAGETQYF. The DNA for the CDR3 is TGTGCCAGCATGGGGCTAGCCGGAGAGACCCAGTACTTC.

The chain carries TRBV5-6 and TRBJ2-5; D remains ambiguous. This CDR3 comprises 12 residues. The V and J ends lost 9 bases and 5 bases respectively, with 14 bases between them. Germline loops: CDR1 SGHDT, CDR2 YYEEEE. The CDR3 loop is CATSRSWETQYF. The DNA for the CDR3 is TGTGCCACCTCCCGGAGTTGGGAGACCCAGTACTTC.

This clone has a single count. CDR3 sequence (DNA): TGTGCCAGCAGTTACTCGAGACAGACTAATGAAAAACTGTTTTTT. It codes for CASSYSRQTNEKLFF. V and J are TRBV6-5 and TRBJ1-4; D perhaps matches TRBD1 (5 bases). Germline CDR1 and CDR2: MNHEY and SVGAGI. The CDR3 covers 15 residues. The V end lost 0 bases, the J end lost 2 bases, and 7 bases lay between the germline ends.

The chain recombines TRBV15 with TRBJ1-3; no clear D gene. CDR1 and CDR2 from the germline V gene are LNHNV and YYDKDF (reference sequence). This CDR3 has 16 amino acids. V lost 2 bases and J 2 bases, leaving 13 bases between the germline ends. The CDR3 sequence: CATSRPPVWAGNTIYF. In DNA form, the CDR3 reads TGTGCCACCAGCAGACCCCCAGTTTGGGCTGGAAACACCATATATTTT. Full variable domain (missing parts from reference TRBV15 and TRBJ1-3): DAMVIQNPRYQVTQFGKPVTLSCSQTLNHNVMYWYQQKSSQAPKLLFHYYDKDFNNEADTPDNFQSRRPNTSFCFLDIRSPGLGDTAMYLCATSRPPVWAGNTIYFGEGSWLTVV.

This clone was detected a few times. V is TRBV2 and J is TRBJ2-2; the match to TRBD1 covers 7 bases. This CDR3 comprises 14 residues. Germline CDR1 and CDR2: SNHLY and FYNNEI. V lost 4 bases to trimming and J lost 3 bases; unmatched junction nucleotides: 2. The CDR3 DNA reads TGTGCCAGCAGTGTACAGGGGCACACCGGGGAGCTGTTTTTT. Translating it yields CASSVQGHTGELFF.

This chain joins TRBV29-1 and TRBJ2-3; no clear D gene. The germline CDR1 and CDR2 sequences are SQVTM and ANQGSEA. The length of the CDR3 is 15 residues. V gave up 6 bases and J gave up 4 bases, with 20 bases separating them. The chain's CDR3 is CSVPAGAGVSDTQYF. Written as DNA, the CDR3 is TGCAGCGTCCCGGCCGGCGCTGGGGTGTCAGATACGCAGTATTTT.

V usage is TRBV15 and J usage is TRBJ2-7; D possibly uses TRBD1 or TRBD2 (5 bases each). The CDR3 sequence is 14 residues long. Germline CDR1 and CDR2: LNHNV and YYDKDF (reference sequence). Trimming removed 0 bases at V and 0 bases at J, with 6 bases between. Here the CDR3 reads CATSREGTSYEQYF. The CDR3 DNA follows: TGTGCCACCAGCAGAGAGGGGACCTCCTACGAGCAGTACTTC.

The chain carries TRBV6-6 and TRBJ1-4; no reliable D call. Germline V gives CDR1 MNHNY, CDR2 SVGAGI (reference sequence). V was pared by 7 bases and J by 0 bases, with 9 bases between. The CDR3 loop spans 14 amino acids. The CDR3 nucleotides are TGTGCCAGCACGACCGTTGCAACTAATGAAAAACTGTTTTTT. Amino acid sequence: CASTTVATNEKLFF.

The chain is built from TRBV29-1 and TRBJ2-7; the D gene is possibly TRBD1 (6 bases). V dropped 7 bases and J dropped 4 bases, with 14 bases sitting between them. The germline V gene encodes CDR1 SQVTM and CDR2 ANQGSEA. CDR3 length: 12 residues. DNA for the CDR3: TGCAGCGCCTGGACAGACACTTACGAGCAGTACTTC. This codes for CSAWTDTYEQYF.

This chain joins TRBV29-1 and TRBJ2-3; TRBD2 aligns across 12 bases. Germline assignment: CDR1 SQVTM and CDR2 ANQGSEA. The J segment lost 7 bases and the V segment lost 7 bases, leaving 24 bases of the junction unmatched. The CDR3 extends over 19 amino acids. The DNA of the CDR3 is TGCAGCGCCGAACACAGGGGGCGACTAGCGGGGGCTCCTAGGAATACGCAGTATTTT. This sequence encodes CSAEHRGRLAGAPRNTQYF.